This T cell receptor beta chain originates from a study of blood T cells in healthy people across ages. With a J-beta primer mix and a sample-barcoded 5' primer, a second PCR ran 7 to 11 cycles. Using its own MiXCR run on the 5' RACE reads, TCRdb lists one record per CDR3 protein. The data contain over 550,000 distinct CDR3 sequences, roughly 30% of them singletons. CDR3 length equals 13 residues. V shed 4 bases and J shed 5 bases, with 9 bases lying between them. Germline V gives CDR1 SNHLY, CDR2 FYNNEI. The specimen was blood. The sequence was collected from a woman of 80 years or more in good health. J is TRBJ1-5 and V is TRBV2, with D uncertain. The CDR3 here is CASSGADHQPQHF. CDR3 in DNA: TGTGCCAGCAGTGGGGCCGACCATCAGCCCCAGCATTTT.